This T cell receptor (beta chain) was retrieved from a study of shared clonotypes between healthy human individuals. Here immunoSEQ multiplex PCR was the method, and the copy in TCRdb shows in-frame clones only, minus some. The sample has about 710,000 clones, over 55% seen once; the top ten hold approximately 2%. The germline CDR1 and CDR2 sequences are MNHNS and SASEGT. V dropped 5 bases and J dropped 5; count of bases not matched to a gene: 5. CDR3 length equals 14 residues. A few counts support this clone. The chain links TRBV6-1 to TRBJ1-5, with 8 nucleotides matching TRBD1. Sequencing used memory CD4+ T cells sorted from blood. The subset was: CD45RA-negative fraction. This receptor was obtained from a woman younger than 45 in good health. DNA of the CDR3: TGTGCCAGCAGTCACCCGACAGGGGATCAGCCCCAGCATTTT. This codes for CASSHPTGDQPQHF.